This T cell receptor beta chain was identified during a study of long-term antiretroviral therapy in people with HIV. Among participants with HIV, every one received treatment in the United States. The germline gives CDR1 SGHTA, CDR2 FQGNSA. With V trimmed by 5 bases and J by 7 bases, 8 bases remained unmatched. The CDR3 sequence is 13 residues long. Survey-level resolution applied to immunoSEQ assay v3.0. Assay used: immunoSEQ multiplex PCR; TCRdb lists only in-frame clones, some missing. In the table there are 20,000 or so clones, 86% of which are singletons. The gene calls are TRBV7-2 and TRBJ2-7, with 7 bases fitting TRBD2. The sequence was obtained from a middle-aged man with HIV. The sequencing used unsorted PBMCs, collected 0.5 years after starting antiretroviral therapy. The CDR3 bases are TGTGCCAGCAGCACCGTACTAGCGATAGAGCAGTACTTC. Encoded protein: CASSTVLAIEQYF.